The 13 T cell receptor beta chains given below trace back to one sample, sequenced in a study of blood T cell repertoires in COVID-19. Profiled with immunoSEQ multiplex PCR; TCRdb holds only in-frame clones, not every one. Among some 100,000 clones listed, 87% were seen once. The specimen was peripheral blood. The receptors shown here come from a man under 40 in a cohort sampled during active COVID-19.

The chain uses TRBV19 and TRBJ2-1; 12 positions agree with TRBD1. Germline lookup yields CDR1 LNHDA and CDR2 SQIVND (reference sequence). CDR3 length: 17 residues. J gave up 7 bases and V 5 bases, and 12 bases lay outside the gene matches. Here the CDR3 reads CASSPNSGTGGSNEQFF. In nucleotides, the CDR3 is TGTGCCAGTAGTCCAAACTCCGGGACAGGGGGCTCAAATGAGCAGTTCTTC.

The rearrangement joins TRBV5-5 to TRBJ1-6, with 11 bases identical to TRBD1. This CDR3 region has 17 residues. Germline CDR1 reads SGHKS; CDR2 reads YYEKEE (reference sequence). V was pared by 2 bases and J by 6 bases, with 7 bases of the junction left unmatched. The CDR3 reads CASSFTGTGGGNSPLHF. CDR3 nucleotide sequence: TGTGCCAGCAGCTTTACCGGGACAGGGGGTGGTAATTCACCCCTCCACTTT.

The chain is built from TRBV3-1 (or the pseudogene TRBV3-2) and TRBJ1-4, with D tentatively TRBD1 (6 bases). The CDR3 is 14 residues long. Trimming removed 5 bases at V and 1 base at J, with 8 bases between. Germline assignment: CDR1 LGHDT and CDR2 YNNKEL (reference sequence). The CDR3 sequence is CASSVQGTNEKLFF. CDR3 DNA: TGTGCCAGCAGCGTACAGGGAACTAATGAAAAACTGTTTTTT.

The chain combines TRBV18 with TRBJ1-4, with 8 bases matching TRBD1. The CDR3 covers 13 residues. Germline CDR1 is KGHSH and CDR2 is LQKENI. V shed 5 bases and J 6 bases; nucleotides not matched to a gene: 2. The CDR3, as DNA: TGTGCCAGCTCAGAACAGGGGGATGAAAAACTGTTTTTT. Its protein is CASSEQGDEKLFF.

V is TRBV28 and J is TRBJ2-5, with 12 bases that match TRBD1. Per germline, CDR1 MDHEN and CDR2 SYDVKM. The CDR3 contains 15 residues. V was clipped by 7 bases and J by 5 bases; unmatched bases: 8. The CDR3 here is CASIGWDRGPETQYF. The CDR3 region has the DNA TGTGCCAGCATTGGATGGGACAGGGGGCCGGAGACCCAGTACTTC.

The chain recombines TRBV3-1 (or the pseudogene TRBV3-2) with TRBJ2-3, with TRBD2 matching over 10 bases. Germline V gene sequence: CDR1 LGHDT, CDR2 YNNKEL (reference sequence). V lost 1 base and J lost 2; bases outside the gene matches: 6. The length of the CDR3 is 17 residues. The CDR3 DNA follows: TGTGCCAGCAGCCAAGGGTCACTAGCGGGGCCCACAGATACGCAGTATTTT. Its protein product is CASSQGSLAGPTDTQYF.

The rearrangement joins TRBV6-5 to TRBJ1-1, with 9 bases identical to TRBD1. CDR1 is MNHEY and CDR2 is SVGAGI in the germline V gene. With V trimmed by 7 bases and J by 10 bases, 13 bases remained unmatched. This CDR3 is built from 14 residues. CDR3 amino acids: CASTKGGGTGSAFF. CDR3 DNA sequence: TGTGCCAGCACCAAAGGGGGGGGGACAGGGTCAGCTTTCTTT.

This chain joins TRBV5-1 and TRBJ2-2; possible D gene TRBD1, 6 bases. CDR1 is SGHRS and CDR2 is YFSETQ in the germline V gene. V lost 5 bases and J lost 5, with 13 bases in between. This CDR3 spans 14 amino acids. In DNA form, the CDR3 reads TGCGCCAGCAGTTACGGACAGAGTACCGGGGAGCTGTTTTTT. Its translation is CASSYGQSTGELFF.

V usage is TRBV27 and J usage is TRBJ1-1, with D perhaps matching TRBD1 (5 bases). The V and J ends lost 8 bases and 5 bases respectively, with 15 bases between them. Germline lookup yields CDR1 MNHEY and CDR2 SMNVEV (reference sequence). The CDR3 has 13 amino acids. The CDR3 sequence is CASQFTGGTEAFF. The CDR3 DNA reads TGTGCCAGCCAGTTTACCGGGGGAACTGAAGCTTTCTTT.

The chain couples TRBV5-1 to TRBJ2-3; D unresolved. This CDR3 has 13 amino acids. The V end lost 4 bases, the J end lost 0 bases, and 6 bases lay between the germline ends. CDR1 and CDR2 from the germline V gene are SGHRS and YFSETQ. The CDR3: CASSRSSTDTQYF. CDR3 nucleotides: TGCGCCAGCAGCCGGAGCAGCACAGATACGCAGTATTTT.

J is TRBJ2-3 and V is TRBV7-2; 10 nucleotides match TRBD2. The CDR3 extends over 18 amino acids. V dropped 3 bases and J dropped 0; count of bases not matched to a gene: 9. The germline gives CDR1 SGHTA, CDR2 FQGNSA. CDR3 protein: CASSFLPLAGASTDTQYF. CDR3 nucleotides: TGTGCCAGCAGCTTTTTGCCGCTAGCGGGGGCTAGCACAGATACGCAGTATTTT.

The rearrangement joins TRBV7-8 to TRBJ2-3, with TRBD2 identical over 9 bases. The CDR3 runs 15 residues. Germline V gene sequence: CDR1 SGHVS, CDR2 FQNEAQ. V gave up 2 bases and J gave up 3 bases; unmatched junction bases: 3. DNA for the CDR3: TGTGCCAGCAGCTTATCCAGCGGGGGGACAGATACGCAGTATTTT. This encodes CASSLSSGGTDTQYF.

V and J are TRBV10-2 and TRBJ2-3; 12 nucleotides line up with TRBD2. CDR3 length: 14 amino acids. V lost 10 bases to trimming and J lost 1 base; unmatched junction nucleotides: 3. The germline gives CDR1 WSHSY, CDR2 SAAADI. CDR3 loop: CATRLAGGTDTQYF. The CDR3 nucleotides read TGCGCCACTAGACTAGCGGGGGGCACAGATACGCAGTATTTT.